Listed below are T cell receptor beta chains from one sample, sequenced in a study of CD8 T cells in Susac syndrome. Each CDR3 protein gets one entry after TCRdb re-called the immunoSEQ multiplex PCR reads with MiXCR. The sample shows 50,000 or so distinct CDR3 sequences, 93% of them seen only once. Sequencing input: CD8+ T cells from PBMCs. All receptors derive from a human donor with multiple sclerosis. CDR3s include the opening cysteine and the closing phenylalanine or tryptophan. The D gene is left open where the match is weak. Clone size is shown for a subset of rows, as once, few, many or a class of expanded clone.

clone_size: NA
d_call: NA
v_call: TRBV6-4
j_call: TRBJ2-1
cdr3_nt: TGTGCCAGCAGTGACTCGACGGGCGCCGAGGGGAATGAGCAGTTCTTC
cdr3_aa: CASSDSTGAEGNEQFF

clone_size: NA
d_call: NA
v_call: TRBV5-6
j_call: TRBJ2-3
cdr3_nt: TGTGCCAGCAGCCATCAAACAGATACGCAGTATTTT
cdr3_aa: CASSHQTDTQYF

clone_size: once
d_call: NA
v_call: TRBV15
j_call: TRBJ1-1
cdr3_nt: TGTGCCACCAGCAGAGATGGGTTTGATACCCCTTTCTTT
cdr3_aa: CATSRDGFDTPFF

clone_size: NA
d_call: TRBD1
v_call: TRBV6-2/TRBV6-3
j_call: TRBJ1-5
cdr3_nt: TGTGCCAGCAGCTATTGGACAGGGGGCGTGAGGGGTCAGCCCCAGCATTTT
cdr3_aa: CASSYWTGGVRGQPQHF

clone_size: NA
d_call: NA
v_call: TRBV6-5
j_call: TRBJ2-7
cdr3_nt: TGTGCCAGCAGTTACACGTCGGATCCCTTTTACGAGCAGTACTTC
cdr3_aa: CASSYTSDPFYEQYF

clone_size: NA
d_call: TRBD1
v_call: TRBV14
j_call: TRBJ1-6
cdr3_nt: TGTGCCAGCAGCCAAGGGACAGGACTCAATTCACCCCTCCACTTT
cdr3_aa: CASSQGTGLNSPLHF

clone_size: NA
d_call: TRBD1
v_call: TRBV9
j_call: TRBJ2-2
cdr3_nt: TGTGCCAGCAGCGGTTCCAGGGGGCGAAACACCGGGGAGCTGTTTTTT
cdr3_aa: CASSGSRGRNTGELFF

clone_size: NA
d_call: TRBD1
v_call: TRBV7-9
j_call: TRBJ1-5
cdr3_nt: TGTGCCAGCAGCTGGGACAGGGAGATTCAGCCCCAGCATTTT
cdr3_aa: CASSWDREIQPQHF

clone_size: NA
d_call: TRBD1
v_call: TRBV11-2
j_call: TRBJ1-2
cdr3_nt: TGTGCCAGCAGCTTTTCAGGGGGCGTAGTCTGGGGCTACACCTTC
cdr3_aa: CASSFSGGVVWGYTF

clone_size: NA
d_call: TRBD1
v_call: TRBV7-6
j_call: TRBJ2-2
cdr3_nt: TGTGCCAGCAGTCTCCGGACAGGGGGCGACACCGGGGAGCTGTTTTTT
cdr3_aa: CASSLRTGGDTGELFF

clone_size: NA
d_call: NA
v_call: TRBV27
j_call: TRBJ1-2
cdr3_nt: TGTGCCAGCAGTGATCGGGGGCTATATGGCTACACCTTC
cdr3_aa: CASSDRGLYGYTF

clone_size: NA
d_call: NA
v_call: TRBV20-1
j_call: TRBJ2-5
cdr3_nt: TGCAGTGCTAGAGAGGGGGCCGAATCAGAGACCCAGTACTTC
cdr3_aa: CSAREGAESETQYF

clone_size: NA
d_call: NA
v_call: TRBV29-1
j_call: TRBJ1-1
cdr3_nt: TGCAGCGTTGAGTCGATTACTGAAGCTTTCTTT
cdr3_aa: CSVESITEAFF

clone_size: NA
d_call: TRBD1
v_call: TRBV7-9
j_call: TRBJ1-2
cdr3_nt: TGTGCCAGCAGCTCCGGGACAGGAAATACCTTC
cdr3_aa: CASSSGTGNTF

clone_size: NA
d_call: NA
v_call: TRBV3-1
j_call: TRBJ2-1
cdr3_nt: TGTGCCAGCAGCCAACCCAAGTACCGTGCCGGGCAGTTCTTC
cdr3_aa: CASSQPKYRAGQFF

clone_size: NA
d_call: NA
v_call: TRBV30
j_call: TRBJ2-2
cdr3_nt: TGTGCCTGGAAGGGTGAGGCGGACACCGGGGAGCTGTTTTTT
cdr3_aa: CAWKGEADTGELFF

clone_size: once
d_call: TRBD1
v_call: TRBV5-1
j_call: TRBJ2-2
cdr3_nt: TGCGCCAGCAGCCTCCGACAGGGACGCACCGGGGAGCTGTTTTTT
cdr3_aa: CASSLRQGRTGELFF

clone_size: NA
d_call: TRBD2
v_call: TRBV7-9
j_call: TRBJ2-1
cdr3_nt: TGTGCCAGCAGCTTACTGACTAGCGGGGGGATAAATGAGCAGTTCTTC
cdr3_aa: CASSLLTSGGINEQFF

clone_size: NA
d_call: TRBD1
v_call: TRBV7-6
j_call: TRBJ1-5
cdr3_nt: TGTGCCAGCAGCCAGGGGGACAGGGGCCTTGGGGAGTCCCAGCATTTT
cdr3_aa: CASSQGDRGLGESQHF

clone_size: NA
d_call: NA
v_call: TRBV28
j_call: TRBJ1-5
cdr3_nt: TGTGCCAGCAGTTTCTTGGCGATGAGCAATCAGCCCCAGCATTTT
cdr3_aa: CASSFLAMSNQPQHF

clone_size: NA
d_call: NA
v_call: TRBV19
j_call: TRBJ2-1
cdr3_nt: TGTGCCAGTAGTATCCAGACACAGGAGAGCTCCTACAATGAGCAGTTCTTC
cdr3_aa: CASSIQTQESSYNEQFF

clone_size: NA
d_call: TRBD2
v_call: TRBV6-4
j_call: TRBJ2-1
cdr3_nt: TGTGCCAGCAGTGACCGAGCTAGCGGGGGGGACAATGAGCAGTTCTTC
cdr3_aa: CASSDRASGGDNEQFF

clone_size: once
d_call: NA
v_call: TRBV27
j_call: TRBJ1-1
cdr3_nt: TGTGCCAGCAGCGACTCCGGACGGAACACTGAAGCTTTCTTT
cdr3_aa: CASSDSGRNTEAFF

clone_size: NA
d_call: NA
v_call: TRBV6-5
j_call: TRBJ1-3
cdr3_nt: TGTGCCAGCAGTTACTCGGTCTCTGGAAACACCATATATTTT
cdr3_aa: CASSYSVSGNTIYF

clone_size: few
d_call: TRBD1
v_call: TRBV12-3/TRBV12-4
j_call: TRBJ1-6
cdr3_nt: TGTGCCAGCAGTCCAGGGGGAGGATCACCCCTCCACTTT
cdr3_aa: CASSPGGGSPLHF

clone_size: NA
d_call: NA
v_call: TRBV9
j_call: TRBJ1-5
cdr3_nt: TGTGCCAGCAGCGTAGGGCCCTATTACTATCAGCCCCAGCATTTT
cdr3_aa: CASSVGPYYYQPQHF

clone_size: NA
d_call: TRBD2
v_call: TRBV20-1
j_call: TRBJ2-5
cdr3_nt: TGCAGTGCTAGAGATATCAGCGGGGGGGCATTAGAGACCCAGTACTTC
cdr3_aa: CSARDISGGALETQYF

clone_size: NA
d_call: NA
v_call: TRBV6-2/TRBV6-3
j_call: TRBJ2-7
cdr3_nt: TGTGCCAGCAGTTACGGGTTGTGGTCCGAGCAGTACTTC
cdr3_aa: CASSYGLWSEQYF

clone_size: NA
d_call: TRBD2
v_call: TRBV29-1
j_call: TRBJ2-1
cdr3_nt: TGCAGCGTTGGAGGGACGGAGCGGGGGGTCCTTTTGTTGGATGAGCAGTTCTTC
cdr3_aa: CSVGGTERGVLLLDEQFF

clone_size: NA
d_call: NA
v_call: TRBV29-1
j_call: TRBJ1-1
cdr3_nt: TGCAGCGTCTCAGGGTTGGGCACTGAAGCTTTCTTT
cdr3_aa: CSVSGLGTEAFF

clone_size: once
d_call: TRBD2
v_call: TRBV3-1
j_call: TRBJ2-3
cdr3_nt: TGTGCCAGCAGCCAAGTCATAGCGGGGGGGGCAGATACGCAGTATTTT
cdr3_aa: CASSQVIAGGADTQYF

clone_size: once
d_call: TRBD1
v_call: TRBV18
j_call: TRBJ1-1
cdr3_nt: TGTGCCAGCTCACCACCCGGACAGGAGGGAACTGAAGCTTTCTTT
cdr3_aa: CASSPPGQEGTEAFF

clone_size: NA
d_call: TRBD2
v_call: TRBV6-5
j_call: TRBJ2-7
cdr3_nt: TGTGCCAGCAGCCCCAGCGGGGGACACTACGAGCAGTACTTC
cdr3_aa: CASSPSGGHYEQYF

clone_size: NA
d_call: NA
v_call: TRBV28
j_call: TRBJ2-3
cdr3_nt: TGTGCCAGCAGTTTTCCGCCGCCGTTGGATACGCAGTATTTT
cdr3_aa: CASSFPPPLDTQYF

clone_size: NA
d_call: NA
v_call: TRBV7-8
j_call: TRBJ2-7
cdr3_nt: TGTGCCAGCAGCGCGGACCGGGCCCTCTCCTACGAGCAGTACTTC
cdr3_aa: CASSADRALSYEQYF

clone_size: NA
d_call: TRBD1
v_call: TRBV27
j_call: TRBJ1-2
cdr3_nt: TGTGCCAGCAGTTTTAACAGGGGTTTCGTCGGCTACACCTTC
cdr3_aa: CASSFNRGFVGYTF

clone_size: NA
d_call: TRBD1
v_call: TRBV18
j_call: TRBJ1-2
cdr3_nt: TGTGCCAGCTCACCAACGACAGGGGTGAACTATGGCTACACCTTC
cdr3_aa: CASSPTTGVNYGYTF

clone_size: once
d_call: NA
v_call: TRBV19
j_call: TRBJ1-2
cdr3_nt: TGTGCCACCGGGAGGGCCTATGGCTACACCTTC
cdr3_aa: CATGRAYGYTF

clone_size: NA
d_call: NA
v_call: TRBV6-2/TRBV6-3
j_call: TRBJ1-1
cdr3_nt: TGTGCCAGTAGGGGAGAAACGATAATGAACACTGAAGCTTTCTTT
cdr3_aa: CASRGETIMNTEAFF

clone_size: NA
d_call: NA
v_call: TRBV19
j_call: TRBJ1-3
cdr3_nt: TGTGCCAGTAGTGCAGGGTTCTCTGGAAACACCATATATTTT
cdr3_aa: CASSAGFSGNTIYF

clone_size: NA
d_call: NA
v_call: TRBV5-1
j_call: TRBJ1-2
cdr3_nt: TGCGCCAGCAGCTTACAGAACTATGGCTACACCTTC
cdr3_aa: CASSLQNYGYTF

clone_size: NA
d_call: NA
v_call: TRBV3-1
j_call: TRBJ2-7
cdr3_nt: TGTGCCAGCAGCCAAGCGCTGTTTCTGGAGCAGTACTTC
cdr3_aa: CASSQALFLEQYF

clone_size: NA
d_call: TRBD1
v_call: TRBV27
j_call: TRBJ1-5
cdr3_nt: TGTGCCAGCAGCGAGACCGGGACAGGGGCCCCTAGGCAGCCCCAGCATTTT
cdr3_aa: CASSETGTGAPRQPQHF

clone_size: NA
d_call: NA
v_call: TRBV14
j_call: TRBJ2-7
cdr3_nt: TGTGCCAGCAGCTATATGGGGGGCTACAACGAGCAGTACTTC
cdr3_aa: CASSYMGGYNEQYF

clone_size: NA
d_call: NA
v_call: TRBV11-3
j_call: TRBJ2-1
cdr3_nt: TGTGCCAGCAGCTTAGATATAGGGGACAACAATGAGCAGTTCTTC
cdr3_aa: CASSLDIGDNNEQFF

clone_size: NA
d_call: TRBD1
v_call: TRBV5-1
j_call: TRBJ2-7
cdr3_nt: TGCGCCAGCAGCCAATGGACAGGTGGCTACGAGCAGTACTTC
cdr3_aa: CASSQWTGGYEQYF

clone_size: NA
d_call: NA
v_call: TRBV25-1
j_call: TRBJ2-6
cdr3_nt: TGTGCCAGCAGTGAATTAGTGGGCTCTGGGGCCAACGTCCTGACTTTC
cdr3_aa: CASSELVGSGANVLTF

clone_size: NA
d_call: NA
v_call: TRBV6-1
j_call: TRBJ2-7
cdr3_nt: TGTGCCAGCAGTGAAGGGACAGCCTACGAGCAGTACTTC
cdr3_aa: CASSEGTAYEQYF

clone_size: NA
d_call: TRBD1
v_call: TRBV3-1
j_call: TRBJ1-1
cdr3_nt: TGTGCCAGCAGCGCAACCGGGACAGGACGCACTATCGAAGCTTTCTTT
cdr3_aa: CASSATGTGRTIEAFF

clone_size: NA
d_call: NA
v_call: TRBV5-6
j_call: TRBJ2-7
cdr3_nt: TGTGCCAGCAGCTTGGGGCCCCTCGAGCAGTACTTC
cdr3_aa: CASSLGPLEQYF

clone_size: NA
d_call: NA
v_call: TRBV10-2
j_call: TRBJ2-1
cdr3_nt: TGCGCCAGCACCGGGACCGGGGGCAATGAGCAGTTCTTC
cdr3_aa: CASTGTGGNEQFF

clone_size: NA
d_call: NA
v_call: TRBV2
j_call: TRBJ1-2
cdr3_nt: TGTGCCAGCAAGGAGGCCTTCGGCTACACCTTC
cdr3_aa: CASKEAFGYTF

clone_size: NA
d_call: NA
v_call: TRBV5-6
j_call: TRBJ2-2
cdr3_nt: TGTGCCAGCAGCGAGACAGGCCTTCCCGGGGAGCTGTTTTTT
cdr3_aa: CASSETGLPGELFF

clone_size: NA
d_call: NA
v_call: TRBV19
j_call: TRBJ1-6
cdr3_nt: TGTGCCAGTAGTATAGCTATCGCACAGGGACGTTCACCCCTCCACTTT
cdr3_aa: CASSIAIAQGRSPLHF

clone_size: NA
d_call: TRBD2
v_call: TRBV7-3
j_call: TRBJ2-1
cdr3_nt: TGTGCCAGCAGCCCGGGACTAGCGGGCCCCGGTGACAATGAGCAGTTCTTC
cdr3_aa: CASSPGLAGPGDNEQFF

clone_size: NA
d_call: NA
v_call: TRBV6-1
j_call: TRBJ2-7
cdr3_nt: TGTGCCAGCAGTGAAGCGCGACGGAGACAGAGGACCTACGAGCAGTACTTC
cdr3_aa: CASSEARRRQRTYEQYF

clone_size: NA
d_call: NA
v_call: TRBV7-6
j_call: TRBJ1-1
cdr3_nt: TGTGCCAGCAGCTTAGGAGGGGCCGGCTTTGAAGCTTTCTTT
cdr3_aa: CASSLGGAGFEAFF

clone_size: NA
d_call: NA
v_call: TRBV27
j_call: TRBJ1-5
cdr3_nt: TGTGCCAGCAGTTTATATTACAATAGCAATCAGCCCCAGCATTTT
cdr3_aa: CASSLYYNSNQPQHF

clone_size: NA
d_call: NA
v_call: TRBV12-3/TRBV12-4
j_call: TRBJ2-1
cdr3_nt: TGTGCCAGCAGTTTTGGTTGGAATGAGCAGTTCTTC
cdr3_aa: CASSFGWNEQFF

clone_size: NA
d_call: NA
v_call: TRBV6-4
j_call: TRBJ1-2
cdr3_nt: TGTGCCAGCAGCTCTGAACCGGGGGCGCCCGGCGGCTACACCTTC
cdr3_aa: CASSSEPGAPGGYTF